A single sample is the source of the 3 T cell receptor beta chains below, sequenced in a study of cytomegalovirus exposure and HLA in healthy donors. PCR amplification relied on 60 Vbeta primers (plus 13 Jbeta primers). TCRdb's copy holds only in-frame clones and misses some; the assay was immunoSEQ multiplex PCR. The data show 85,000 to 100,000 clones, around 80% seen once. The sequenced sample was PBMCs. Source of these receptors: a woman between 55 and 75 years old in good health and CMV-seronegative.

V usage is TRBV5-6 and J usage is TRBJ1-2, with D possibly being TRBD1 (5 bases). Trimming shortened V by 4 bases and J by 2 bases, and 24 bases separated the two germline ends. The CDR3 totals 18 residues. Germline V gives CDR1 SGHDT, CDR2 YYEEEE. The DNA of the CDR3 is TGTGCCAGCAGCCATTCACGTCGAAGTCAGGGTAGAAACTATGGCTACACCTTC. Amino acids: CASSHSRRSQGRNYGYTF.

The rearrangement uses TRBV18 and TRBJ1-3; unclear D gene. V lost 1 base, J lost 0 bases, and 7 bases lay in between. Germline V CDR1 and CDR2: KGHSH, LQKENI. The CDR3 sequence is 15 residues long. CDR3 nucleotide sequence: TGTGCCAGCTCACCACGGGCAGCCTCTGGAAACACCATATATTTT. Translating it yields CASSPRAASGNTIYF.

The V call is TRBV19, the J call TRBJ2-1; the D gene is possibly TRBD1 (5 bases). Germline V gene sequence: CDR1 LNHDA, CDR2 SQIVND (reference sequence). The V gene lost 1 base and the J gene lost 7 bases, with 11 bases spanning the gap. This CDR3 has 14 residues. CDR3 loop: CASSIVGVGNEQFF. The DNA for the CDR3 is TGTGCCAGTAGTATAGTAGGGGTAGGGAATGAGCAGTTCTTC.